The 12 T cell receptor beta chains below all came from one sample that was sequenced in a study of molecular identifiers for immune sequencing clone quantification. TCRdb analysed the PCR reads with MiXCR anew, one entry per CDR3 protein. This table holds about half a million distinct CDR3 sequences, over 20% found once. Sequencing was carried out using naive CD8+ T cells from blood, with Jurkat cell RNA spiked in. Subset defined: FACS-sorted CD8+CD4-CCR7+CD45RA+ naive T cells. The receptors were gathered from a human donor in good health. Some libraries in this study had Jurkat cell RNA spiked in.

This clonotype was observed at least ten times. This chain joins TRBV2 and TRBJ2-7; D might be TRBD1 (5 bases). V dropped 0 bases and J dropped 0 bases, with 9 bases sitting between them. Germline CDR1 and CDR2: SNHLY and FYNNEI. The CDR3 extends over 15 amino acids. The CDR3: CASSEALGASYEQYF. In DNA, the CDR3 is TGTGCCAGCAGTGAAGCGCTTGGGGCCTCCTACGAGCAGTACTTC.

This clonotype was counted a single time. The chain is built from TRBV7-9 and TRBJ2-3; 8 nucleotides align to TRBD2. Germline V gives CDR1 SEHNR, CDR2 FQNEAQ (reference sequence). J lost 0 bases, V lost 5 bases, and 10 bases had no gene match. The CDR3 extends over 17 amino acids. The CDR3 protein is CASSLGVGGRSTDTQYF. CDR3 bases: TGTGCCAGCAGCCTCGGGGTAGGCGGGAGGAGCACAGATACGCAGTATTTT.

This clonotype was observed many times. The V call is TRBV4-1, the J call TRBJ2-4, with 7 bases that match TRBD1. Per germline, CDR1 MGHRA and CDR2 YSYEKL. This CDR3 spans 18 amino acids. With 2 bases clipped from V and 0 bases from J, the junction kept 10 bases outside the gene matches. The CDR3 spells CASSQPTDRSLAKNIQYF. The CDR3, as DNA: TGCGCCAGCAGCCAACCCACGGACAGGTCTCTAGCCAAAAACATTCAGTACTTC.

V and J are TRBV7-6 and TRBJ2-1, with 9 bases aligning to TRBD1. There are 18 residues in the CDR3. Trimming cost V 1 base and J 3 bases; bases outside gene matches: 10. Germline V gene lookup returns CDR1 SGHVS and CDR2 FNYEAQ. CDR3 residues: CASSLVSRVDRGYNEQFF. The CDR3 DNA reads as TGTGCCAGCAGCTTAGTCTCCCGTGTGGACAGGGGCTACAATGAGCAGTTCTTC.

V and J are TRBV3-1 and TRBJ2-7; D is perhaps TRBD1 (6 bases). In germline, CDR1 is LGHDT, CDR2 YNNKEL (reference sequence). The CDR3 loop spans 15 amino acids. V gave up 4 bases and J gave up 4 bases, with 17 bases separating them. This chain's CDR3 is CASSPRQDINYEQYF. CDR3 nucleotides: TGTGCCAGCAGCCCCCGACAGGACATAAATTACGAGCAGTACTTC.

The chain combines TRBV4-3 with TRBJ1-1; D ambiguous. Germline V gene lookup returns CDR1 LGHNA and CDR2 YSLEER. V was shortened by 0 bases and J by 2 bases, with 7 bases between the two germline ends. The CDR3 covers 14 residues. The CDR3, as DNA: TGCGCCAGCAGCCAAGATACGAGTAACACTGAAGCTTTCTTT. It translates to CASSQDTSNTEAFF.

This clonotype has at least ten counts. The CDR3 protein is CASSLLAGGSTDTQYF. The CDR3 region has the DNA TGCGCCAGCAGCCTGCTAGCGGGAGGCAGCACAGATACGCAGTATTTT. The chain employs TRBV5-1 and TRBJ2-3; 11 bases fit TRBD2. The CDR3 is 16 residues long. Trimming removed 4 bases from V and 0 bases from J; junction bases left unmatched: 4. The V gene's germline CDR1 is SGHRS and CDR2 YFSETQ.

V and J are TRBV11-2 and TRBJ2-5, with D perhaps matching TRBD1 or TRBD2 (5 bases each). CDR1 is SGHAT and CDR2 is FQNNGV in the germline V gene. V lost 5 bases to trimming and J lost 1 base, with 14 bases between them. The CDR3 length is 15 residues. The CDR3 sequence: CASSPPTGPQETQYF. In DNA form, the CDR3 reads TGTGCCAGCAGCCCCCCGACGGGGCCCCAAGAGACCCAGTACTTC.

This clonotype was observed once. It may be a read error: a sequence one base away is much more abundant. The rearrangement links TRBV12-3 or TRBV12-4 to TRBJ2-4; the match to TRBD1 covers 7 bases. This CDR3 has 19 residues. The trim removed 5 bases at V and 0 bases at J, leaving 16 bases unmatched. CDR3 protein: CASSPGTADPTLAKNIQYF. The CDR3 DNA reads TGTGCCAGCAGTCCGGGGACAGCCGACCCCACGTTAGCCAAAAACATTCAGTACTTC.

As to this clonotype: The CDR3 carries no conserved terminal phenylalanine or tryptophan, so it likely arises from a read error. This chain joins TRBV7-2 and TRBJ2-7; D gene uncertain. This CDR3 comprises 17 residues. The V and J ends lost 1 base and 3 bases respectively, with 19 bases between them. Germline V gives CDR1 SGHTA, CDR2 FQGNSA. DNA of the CDR3: TGTGCCAGCAGCTTAGTCCCATGGGAAATTTCCTACTACGAGCAGTACCTC. This sequence encodes CASSLVPWEISYYEQYL.

The chain employs TRBV4-3 and TRBJ2-1; 7 bases are shared with TRBD1. Germline assignment: CDR1 LGHNA and CDR2 YSLEER. V lost 1 base, J lost 4 bases, and 1 base stayed unmatched. This CDR3 contains 14 residues. The CDR3 DNA follows: TGCGCCAGCAGCCAAGCGGGACAGTACAATGAGCAGTTCTTC. Its translation: CASSQAGQYNEQFF.

This clonotype has ten or more counts. The chain recombines TRBV10-2 with TRBJ2-5; weak D call: TRBD1 (6 bases). The germline V gene encodes CDR1 WSHSY and CDR2 SAAADI. The ends were cut back, 3 bases at V and 4 bases at J, with 12 bases in the middle. This CDR3 is built from 14 residues. The CDR3 spells CASSDWQGIETQYF. The DNA of the CDR3 is TGCGCCAGCAGTGATTGGCAGGGGATAGAGACCCAGTACTTC.